The clone carrying this T cell receptor (beta chain) was picked up one time. Its antigen remains unknown. Other nucleotide sequences in the sample specify the same CDR3. TCRdb's copy holds only in-frame clones and misses some; the assay was immunoSEQ multiplex PCR. The sample consists of approximately 46,000 clones, approximately 85% of them appearing once. The V end was cut by 9 bases, the J end by 2 bases, with 14 bases between. This CDR3 spans 14 amino acids. CDR1 is WSHSY, CDR2 SAAADI, per germline. The source of the sample is a study of OX40 agonist ivuxolimab in advanced cancers. Looking at the study overall: It was permissible to have had prior anti-PD-1, anti-PD-L1 or anti-CTLA-4 therapy, and around 40% had some.

General study findings and limits: CD4+ T cells averaged fewer expanded clones than CD8+ T cells. Certain nonresponders likewise exhibited a low normalized T-cell clonal expansion.

The TCR was taken from an adult with an advanced solid tumor such as melanoma, head and neck, liver or kidney cancer. Sequenced material: CD4+ or CD8+ T cells sorted from blood, taken in a trial of the OX40 agonist ivuxolimab. The chain couples TRBV10-2 to TRBJ1-3; D possibly corresponds to TRBD1 (6 bases). The CDR3 sequence is CASSGDMTGNTIYF. The CDR3 bases are TGCGCCAGTTCAGGGGACATGACTGGAAACACCATATATTTT.